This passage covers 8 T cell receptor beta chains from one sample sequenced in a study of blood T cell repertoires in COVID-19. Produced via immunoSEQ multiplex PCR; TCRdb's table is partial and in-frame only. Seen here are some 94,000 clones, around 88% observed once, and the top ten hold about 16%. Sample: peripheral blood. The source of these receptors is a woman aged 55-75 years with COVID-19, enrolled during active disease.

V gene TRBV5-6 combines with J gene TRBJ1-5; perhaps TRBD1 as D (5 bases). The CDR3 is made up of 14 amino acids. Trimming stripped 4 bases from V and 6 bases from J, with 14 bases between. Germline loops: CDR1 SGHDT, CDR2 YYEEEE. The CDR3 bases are TGTGCCAGCAGCCCCAGTAGGGGCGTTCAGCCCCAGCATTTT. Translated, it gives CASSPSRGVQPQHF.

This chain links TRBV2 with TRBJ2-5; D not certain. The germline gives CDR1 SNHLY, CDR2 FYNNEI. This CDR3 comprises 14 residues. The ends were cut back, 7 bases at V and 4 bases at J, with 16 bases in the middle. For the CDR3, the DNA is TGTGCCAGCAAACCGAGCGTGGCGATAGAGACCCAGTACTTC. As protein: CASKPSVAIETQYF.

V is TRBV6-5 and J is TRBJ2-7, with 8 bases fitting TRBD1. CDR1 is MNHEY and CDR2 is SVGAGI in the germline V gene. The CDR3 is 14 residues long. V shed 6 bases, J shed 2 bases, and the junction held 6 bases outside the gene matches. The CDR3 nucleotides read TGTGCCAGCAGCAAAACGGACAGGGCCTACGAGCAGTACTTC. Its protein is CASSKTDRAYEQYF.

CDR3 region: CASSQGPPDTGELFF. The CDR3, as DNA: TGTGCCAGCAGCCAAGGTCCCCCGGACACCGGGGAGCTGTTTTTT. The rearrangement links TRBV3-1 (or the pseudogene TRBV3-2) to TRBJ2-2; D is uncertain. CDR3 length: 15 amino acids. Germline CDR1 is LGHDT and CDR2 is YNNKEL (reference sequence). Trimming stripped 1 base from V and 3 bases from J, with 9 bases between.

CDR3 loop: CAIQGNGSPLHF. The CDR3, as DNA: TGTGCCATCCAGGGGAACGGCTCACCCCTCCACTTT. The rearrangement uses TRBV10-3 and TRBJ1-6; weak D call: TRBD1 (6 bases). From germline, CDR1 is ENHRY and CDR2 SYGVKD. CDR3 length equals 12 residues. Trimming left V 8 bases short and J 10 bases short, with 12 bases between.

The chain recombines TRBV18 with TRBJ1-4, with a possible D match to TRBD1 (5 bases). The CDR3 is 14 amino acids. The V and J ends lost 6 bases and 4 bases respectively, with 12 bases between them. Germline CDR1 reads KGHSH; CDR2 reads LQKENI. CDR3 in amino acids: CASSPDRVNEKLFF. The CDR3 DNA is TGTGCCAGCTCGCCTGACAGAGTTAATGAAAAACTGTTTTTT.

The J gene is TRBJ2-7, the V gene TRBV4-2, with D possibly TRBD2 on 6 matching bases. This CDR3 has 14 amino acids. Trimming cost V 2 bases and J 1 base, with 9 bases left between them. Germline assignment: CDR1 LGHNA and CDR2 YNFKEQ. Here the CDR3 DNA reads TGTGCCAGCAGCCAACCCGGACTATCCTACGAGCAGTACTTC. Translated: CASSQPGLSYEQYF.

In nucleotides, the CDR3 is TGTGCAGGTCAGCAGGATCCCCCCCATGCAACTAATGAAAAACTGTTTTTT. It specifies CAGQQDPPHATNEKLFF. The chain joins TRBV2 to TRBJ1-4; D not resolved. Per the germline V gene, CDR1 is SNHLY and CDR2 is FYNNEI. This CDR3 is built from 17 residues. The whole variable domain, remainder taken from reference TRBV2 and TRBJ1-4, is EPEVTQTPSHQVTQMGQEVILRCVPISNHLYFYWYRQILGQKVEFLVSFYNNEISEKSEIFDDQFSVERPDGSNFTLKIRSTKLEDSAMYFCAGQQDPPHATNEKLFFGSGTQLSVL.